A single sample is the source of the 32 T cell receptor beta chains below, sequenced in a study of control samples from healthy donors and cancer patients. Assay: immunoSEQ multiplex PCR; the TCRdb copy retains only in-frame clones and omits some. The data show 200,000 or so clones, around 90% seen once. Source material: blood. Receptors originate from a man aged 30-40 years in good health.

The rearrangement uses TRBV18 and TRBJ1-4, with 7 bases that match TRBD1. V lost 4 bases, J lost 7 bases, and 6 bases stayed unmatched. Germline values: CDR1 KGHSH, CDR2 LQKENI. The CDR3 contains 14 residues. CDR3 bases: TGTGCCAGCTCACGAACGGGACAGAGTGAAAAACTGTTTTTT. It encodes CASSRTGQSEKLFF.

In nucleotides, the CDR3 is TGCGCCAGCAGCATGGGCCTACTATCCTACAATGAGCAGTTCTTC. Translation gives CASSMGLLSYNEQFF. This rearrangement joins TRBV5-1 to TRBJ2-1; D is ambiguous. The CDR3 is 15 amino acids. V was cut by 4 bases and J by 1 base, with 12 bases left in between. The germline CDR1 and CDR2 sequences are SGHRS and YFSETQ.

This clone was counted only a few times. This rearrangement joins TRBV2 to TRBJ2-2; D may correspond to TRBD1 or TRBD2 (5 bases each). The CDR3 totals 15 residues. Germline CDR1 SNHLY, CDR2 FYNNEI. V lost 3 bases and J 0 bases, leaving 8 bases between the germline ends. The CDR3 sequence: CASSDGTTNTGELFF. The CDR3 DNA reads TGTGCCAGCAGTGATGGGACCACGAACACCGGGGAGCTGTTTTTT.

The chain links TRBV5-1 to TRBJ2-1; tentative D call: TRBD2 (6 bases). Deletions cut 1 base from V and 7 bases from J, with 18 bases between. From germline, CDR1 is SGHRS and CDR2 YFSETQ. The CDR3 sequence is 16 residues long. CDR3 DNA: TGCGCCAGCAGCTTGAGGAGGGTAGCCCCACCGAATGAGCAGTTCTTC. This translates into CASSLRRVAPPNEQFF.

This rearrangement joins TRBV15 to TRBJ1-5; D unclear. In germline, CDR1 is LNHNV, CDR2 YYDKDF (reference sequence). Trimming removed 2 bases from V and 0 bases from J, with 8 bases in between. The CDR3 loop spans 15 amino acids. The CDR3 spells CATSRFASSNQPQHF. The CDR3 DNA is TGTGCCACCAGCAGATTCGCCTCTAGCAATCAGCCCCAGCATTTT.

This CDR3 is CASSPLQQTGSGEQFF. The CDR3 DNA follows: TGCGCCAGCAGCCCCCTTCAACAGACAGGCAGTGGTGAGCAGTTCTTC. V and J are TRBV5-1 and TRBJ2-1; a possible D gene is TRBD1 (6 bases). V lost 4 bases to trimming and J lost 9 bases, with 23 bases between them. The length of the CDR3 is 16 residues. Germline lookup yields CDR1 SGHRS and CDR2 YFSETQ.

The V gene is TRBV6-5, the J gene TRBJ1-1; maybe TRBD1 (6 bases). The V and J ends lost 5 bases and 1 base respectively, with 14 bases between them. The CDR3 has 15 residues. CDR1 MNHEY and CDR2 SVGAGI come from the germline V gene. Here the CDR3 reads CASSRDIWGNTEAFF. CDR3 DNA sequence: TGTGCCAGCAGTCGGGACATCTGGGGGAACACTGAAGCTTTCTTT.

This clone was detected a few times. V and J are TRBV5-4 and TRBJ1-2; D is ambiguous. CDR3 length: 14 amino acids. The V gene's germline CDR1 is SGHNT and CDR2 YYREEE (reference sequence). V lost 4 bases and J 0 bases, leaving 10 bases between the germline ends. CDR3 DNA: TGTGCCAGCAGCGGGCGGGAGCCTAACTATGGCTACACCTTC. This codes for CASSGREPNYGYTF. Full variable domain (remainder filled in from reference TRBV5-4 and TRBJ1-2): ETGVTQSPTHLIKTRGQQVTLRCSSQSGHNTVSWYQQALGQGPQFIFQYYREEENGRGNFPPRFSGLQFPNYSSELNVNALELDDSALYLCASSGREPNYGYTFGSGTRLTVV.

The chain has TRBV4-2 and TRBJ1-2; D remains ambiguous. This CDR3 has 14 residues. Trimming cost V 0 bases and J 2 bases, with 7 bases left between them. CDR1 and CDR2 (germline): LGHNA, YNFKEQ. CDR3 nucleotide sequence: TGTGCCAGCAGCCAAGACTCGGGGAACTATGGCTACACCTTC. This gives the protein CASSQDSGNYGYTF.

The chain couples TRBV4-2 to TRBJ2-3; 8 bases map to TRBD2. CDR1 and CDR2 (germline): LGHNA, YNFKEQ. This CDR3 contains 15 residues. Trimming at V came to 0 bases and at J to 5 bases, leaving 4 bases not matched to a gene. CDR3 loop: CASSQDGLAGDTQYF. CDR3 in DNA: TGTGCCAGCAGCCAAGACGGACTAGCCGGAGATACGCAGTATTTT.

This sequence joins TRBV3-1 (or the pseudogene TRBV3-2) and TRBJ1-5; D not certain. The CDR3 has 14 residues. Germline CDR1 LGHDT, CDR2 YNNKEL (reference sequence). V was cut by 4 bases and J by 4 bases, with 11 bases left in between. CDR3 sequence (DNA): TGTGCCAGCAGCCGCGGACGGATAAATCAGCCCCAGCATTTT. Translation: CASSRGRINQPQHF.

The chain combines TRBV19 with TRBJ1-2, with D hard to call. V lost 4 bases, J lost 5 bases, and 14 bases lay in between. This CDR3 spans 14 amino acids. The germline CDR1 and CDR2 sequences are LNHDA and SQIVND (reference sequence). The CDR3 here is CASSTSVQRYGYTF. In DNA form, the CDR3 reads TGTGCCAGTAGTACCTCGGTTCAGCGATATGGCTACACCTTC.

The chain recombines TRBV30 with TRBJ1-4; TRBD1 is a possible D gene (5 bases). The CDR3 contains 15 residues. V was clipped by 3 bases and J by 2 bases, with 13 bases between them. Germline values: CDR1 GTSNPN, CDR2 SVGIG (reference sequence). CDR3 region: CAWSRGGVTNEKLFF. The CDR3 nucleotides read TGTGCCTGGAGCCGAGGAGGGGTGACTAATGAAAAACTGTTTTTT.

As concerns this clone: Relative to the germline gene, one junction end is altered; a read error may explain this. This chain links TRBV7-2 with TRBJ2-3, with TRBD2 matching 9 bases. This CDR3 has 14 amino acids. The germline gives CDR1 SGHTA, CDR2 FQGNSA. The DNA of the CDR3 is TGTGCCAGCAGCCTAGCGGGGAGGGCAGATACGCAGTATTTT. This gives the protein CASSLAGRADTQYF. The whole variable domain, filled in from reference TRBV7-2 and TRBJ2-3, reads GAGVSQSPSNKVTEKGKDVELRCDPISGHTALYWYRQSLGQGLEFLIYFQGNSAPDKSGLPSDRFSAERTGGSVSTLTIQRTQQEDSAVYLCASSLAGRADTQYFGPGTRLTVL.

This rearrangement joins TRBV19 to TRBJ1-2, with a tentative D call TRBD1 (6 bases). Germline CDR1 LNHDA, CDR2 SQIVND (reference sequence). CDR3 length: 13 amino acids. V lost 6 bases and J lost 7, with 15 bases in between. CDR3 protein: CASRGTNLLGYTF. The CDR3, as DNA: TGTGCCAGTAGAGGGACAAACCTTCTTGGCTACACCTTC.

The V and J genes are TRBV7-9 and TRBJ1-4, with a weak D call TRBD1 (5 bases). Germline V gives CDR1 SEHNR, CDR2 FQNEAQ (reference sequence). V shed 5 bases and J shed 0 bases, with 10 bases lying between them. The CDR3 extends over 15 amino acids. The CDR3 sequence is CASSPRGATNEKLFF. In nucleotides, the CDR3 is TGTGCCAGCAGCCCCCGGGGGGCAACTAATGAAAAACTGTTTTTT. Using reference TRBV7-9 and TRBJ1-4 for the parts outside the CDR3, the full variable domain is DTGVSQNPRHKITKRGQNVTFRCDPISEHNRLYWYRQTLGQGPEFLTYFQNEAQLEKSRLLSDRFSAERPKGSFSTLEIQRTEQGDSAMYLCASSPRGATNEKLFFGSGTQLSVL.

This rearrangement joins TRBV6-1 to TRBJ1-1; TRBD1 aligns across 7 bases. Germline trimming cut 3 bases from V and 14 bases from J; bases unmatched to any gene: 6. CDR3 length: 11 amino acids. Germline V lookup: CDR1 MNHNS, CDR2 SASEGT. The DNA for the CDR3 is TGTGCCAGCAGTGATCAGGGGGAGCTCTTCTTT. It encodes CASSDQGELFF.

The V gene is TRBV5-4, the J gene TRBJ2-1; tentative D call: TRBD1 (5 bases). This CDR3 spans 15 amino acids. V shed 2 bases and J shed 0 bases, with 9 bases lying between them. Germline V gene data show CDR1 as SGHNT and CDR2 as YYREEE (reference sequence). CDR3 nucleotide sequence: TGTGCCAGCAGCTTCCGACAGAGCTCCTACAATGAGCAGTTCTTC. It yields the protein CASSFRQSSYNEQFF.

The chain links TRBV5-1 to TRBJ1-6, with no clear D. CDR3 length: 12 residues. V was trimmed by 4 bases and J by 11 bases, leaving 10 bases between them. Germline lookup yields CDR1 SGHRS and CDR2 YFSETQ. CDR3 bases: TGCGCCAGCAGCCACGGTAGGGCACCCCTCCACTTT. This translates into CASSHGRAPLHF.

The V gene is TRBV19, the J gene TRBJ1-1; tentatively, D is TRBD1 (5 bases). Germline CDR1 reads LNHDA; CDR2 reads SQIVND (reference sequence). The CDR3 has 13 amino acids. V lost 6 bases and J lost 5, with 13 bases in between. The CDR3 loop is CASRVGAGTEAFF. As DNA, the CDR3 is TGTGCCAGTAGGGTAGGGGCAGGGACTGAAGCTTTCTTT.

This clone was seen once. V usage is TRBV2 and J usage is TRBJ1-1; D uncertain. This CDR3 is 11 amino acids long. Germline V lookup: CDR1 SNHLY, CDR2 FYNNEI. Trimming removed 5 bases from V and 3 bases from J, with 4 bases in between. The CDR3 bases are TGTGCCAGCAGTTCCTACACTGAAGCTTTCTTT. Encoded protein: CASSSYTEAFF.

The chain uses TRBV11-2 and TRBJ1-6, with D tentatively TRBD1 (6 bases). The CDR3 has 13 amino acids. Trimming stripped 4 bases from V and 9 bases from J, with 10 bases between. The germline V gene encodes CDR1 SGHAT and CDR2 FQNNGV. DNA for the CDR3: TGTGCCAGCAGCTCACAGGGTAGTTCACCCCTCCACTTT. Translated: CASSSQGSSPLHF.

The chain combines TRBV30 with TRBJ2-1; D remains unclear. The germline CDR1 and CDR2 sequences are GTSNPN and SVGIG (reference sequence). Trimming pared 5 bases from V and 13 bases from J, leaving 21 bases between. This CDR3 is 13 amino acids long. The CDR3 reads CAWDDNGQLKQFF. The CDR3 coding sequence is TGTGCCTGGGACGACAACGGTCAACTGAAACAGTTCTTC.

The CDR3: CASSLSPGTGGYEQYF. CDR3 nucleotide sequence: TGCGCCAGCAGCTTGTCTCCCGGGACAGGGGGCTACGAGCAGTACTTC. The chain couples TRBV5-1 to TRBJ2-7; TRBD1 matches at 11 bases. CDR1 and CDR2 from the germline V gene are SGHRS and YFSETQ. The V segment lost 1 base and the J segment 3 bases; nucleotides outside the gene matches: 6. The length of the CDR3 is 16 residues.

CDR3 in amino acids: CASLGDTQYF. In nucleotides, the CDR3 is TGTGCCAGCCTGGGAGATACGCAGTATTTT. The chain combines TRBV19 with TRBJ2-3; D not resolved. Looked up from germline, CDR1 is LNHDA and CDR2 is SQIVND (reference sequence). The CDR3 totals 10 residues. V was shortened by 9 bases and J by 5 bases, with 6 bases between the two germline ends.

The chain joins TRBV7-9 to TRBJ2-7; 9 nucleotides align to TRBD1. Germline CDR1 SEHNR, CDR2 FQNEAQ (reference sequence). The CDR3 has 16 amino acids. The trim removed 4 bases at V and 3 bases at J, leaving 10 bases unmatched. The CDR3 region is CASSSTGTGIVYEQYF. In DNA form, the CDR3 reads TGTGCCAGCAGCTCCACCGGGACAGGGATTGTCTACGAGCAGTACTTC. The complete variable domain, with remaining parts taken from reference TRBV7-9 and TRBJ2-7, reads DTGVSQNPRHKITKRGQNVTFRCDPISEHNRLYWYRQTLGQGPEFLTYFQNEAQLEKSRLLSDRFSAERPKGSFSTLEIQRTEQGDSAMYLCASSSTGTGIVYEQYFGPGTRLTVT.

The chain joins TRBV2 to TRBJ2-7; D is unclear. Per germline, CDR1 SNHLY and CDR2 FYNNEI. This CDR3 comprises 13 residues. V gave up 9 bases and J gave up 2 bases, with 14 bases separating them. The CDR3 sequence is CASGSTPTYEQYF. Here the CDR3 DNA reads TGTGCCAGTGGAAGCACACCGACCTACGAGCAGTACTTC.

This chain uses TRBV30 with TRBJ1-1; D ambiguous. The V end lost 4 bases, the J end lost 2 bases, and 8 bases lay between the germline ends. The CDR3 consists of 12 residues. Looked up from germline, CDR1 is GTSNPN and CDR2 is SVGIG (reference sequence). CDR3 loop: CAWINQNTEAFF. The DNA of the CDR3 is TGTGCCTGGATTAACCAAAACACTGAAGCTTTCTTT.

This clone appeared a few times. V is TRBV15 and J is TRBJ2-3; perhaps TRBD2 as D (6 bases). Trimming stripped 2 bases from V and 6 bases from J, with 18 bases between. The CDR3 loop spans 16 amino acids. Germline V gene sequence: CDR1 LNHNV, CDR2 YYDKDF (reference sequence). The CDR3 coding sequence is TGTGCCACCAGCAGATCCTACGAACTAGCAGGGGATACGCAGTATTTT. This encodes CATSRSYELAGDTQYF.

The CDR3 DNA sequence: TGTGCCAGCAGCGTAGATTCCCCCGGCACCGGGGAGCTGTTTTTT. Protein: CASSVDSPGTGELFF. The J gene is TRBJ2-2, the V gene TRBV9; D unclear. CDR3 size: 15 residues. CDR1 is SGDLS, CDR2 YYNGEE, per germline. V was clipped by 0 bases and J by 4 bases, with 10 bases between them.

This clone was counted a single time. The V gene is TRBV27, the J gene TRBJ2-1; D perhaps matches TRBD2 (5 bases). Germline assignment: CDR1 MNHEY and CDR2 SMNVEV (reference sequence). Trimming shortened V by 5 bases and J by 10 bases, and 18 bases separated the two germline ends. The CDR3 totals 14 residues. CDR3 in amino acids: CASSGYGGLWEQFF. CDR3 nucleotide sequence: TGTGCCAGCAGTGGGTACGGCGGGCTTTGGGAGCAGTTCTTC.

The chain employs TRBV24-1 and TRBJ2-2; TRBD2 is a possible D gene (6 bases). The CDR3 contains 13 residues. Per germline, CDR1 KGHDR and CDR2 SFDVKD. V lost 9 bases and J lost 4, with 11 bases in between. The CDR3 region is CATSPAGTGELFF. CDR3 DNA sequence: TGTGCCACCTCTCCAGCGGGCACCGGGGAGCTGTTTTTT.